This T cell receptor (beta chain) was captured in a study of control samples from healthy donors and cancer patients. The CDR3 covers 15 residues. The V gene lost 0 bases and the J gene lost 4 bases, with 12 bases spanning the gap. Germline values: CDR1 LGHDT, CDR2 YNNKEL (reference sequence). Produced via immunoSEQ multiplex PCR; TCRdb's table is partial and in-frame only. Of 96,000 or so clones in the sample, 93% were seen once. The J gene is TRBJ1-2, the V gene TRBV3-1 (or the pseudogene TRBV3-2), with D tentatively TRBD1 (5 bases). The sequence was collected from a young man in good health. The specimen was blood. DNA of the CDR3: TGTGCCAGCAGCCAAGATGGGCAGGGCATCTATGGCTACACCTTC. Its translation: CASSQDGQGIYGYTF.